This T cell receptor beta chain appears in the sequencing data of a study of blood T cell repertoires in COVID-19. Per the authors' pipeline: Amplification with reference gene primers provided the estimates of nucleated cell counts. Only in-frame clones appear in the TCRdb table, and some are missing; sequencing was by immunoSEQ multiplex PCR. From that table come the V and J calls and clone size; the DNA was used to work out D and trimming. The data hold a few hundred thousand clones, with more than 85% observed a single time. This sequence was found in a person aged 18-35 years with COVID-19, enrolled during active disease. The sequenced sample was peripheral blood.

The chain's CDR3 is CASEEVGFTEAFF. The CDR3 DNA is TGTGCCAGCGAAGAGGTGGGTTTCACTGAAGCTTTCTTT. The chain joins TRBV25-1 to TRBJ1-1, with unresolved D. The CDR3 contains 13 residues. The germline CDR1 and CDR2 sequences are MGHDK and SYGVNS. Between the trimmed V and J ends, which lost 8 bases and 4 bases, there was a span of 14 bases. Combining the CDR3 with reference TRBV25-1 and TRBJ1-1 gives the whole variable domain EADIYQTPRYLVIGTGKKITLECSQTMGHDKMYWYQQDPGMELHLIHYSYGVNSTEKGDLSSESTVSRIRTEHFPLTLESARPSHTSQYLCASEEVGFTEAFFGQGTRLTVV.